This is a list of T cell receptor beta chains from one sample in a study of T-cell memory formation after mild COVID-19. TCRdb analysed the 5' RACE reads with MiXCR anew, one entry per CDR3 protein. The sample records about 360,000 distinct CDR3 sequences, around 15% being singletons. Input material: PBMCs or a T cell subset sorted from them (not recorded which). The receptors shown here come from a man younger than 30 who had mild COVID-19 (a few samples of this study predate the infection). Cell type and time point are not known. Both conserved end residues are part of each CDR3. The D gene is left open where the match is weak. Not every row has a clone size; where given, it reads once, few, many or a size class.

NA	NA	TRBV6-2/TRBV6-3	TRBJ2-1	TGTGCCAGCATATACGGACAGAATGAGCAGTTCTTC	CASIYGQNEQFF
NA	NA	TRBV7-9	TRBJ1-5	TGTGCCAGCAGCCTCGGACACGAGCCCCAGCATTTT	CASSLGHEPQHF
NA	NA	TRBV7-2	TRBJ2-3	TGTGCCAGCAGCTTATTGTGGGGGACCACAGATACGCAGTATTTT	CASSLLWGTTDTQYF
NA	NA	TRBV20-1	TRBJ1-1	TGCAGTGCCAGACAGGACCAGGGGAACACTGAAGCTTTCTTT	CSARQDQGNTEAFF
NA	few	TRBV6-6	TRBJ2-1	TGTGCCAGCAGCCCCGGTCCCAACCCTTTCTCAAGCTCCTACAATGAGCAGTTCTTC	CASSPGPNPFSSSYNEQFF
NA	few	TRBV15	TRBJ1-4	TGTGCCACCAGCCCGGGGGACCCTTATGAAAAACTGTTTTTT	CATSPGDPYEKLFF
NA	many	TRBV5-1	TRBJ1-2	TGCGCCAGCAGCTTGGCTCCCGCTAACTATGGCTACACCTTC	CASSLAPANYGYTF
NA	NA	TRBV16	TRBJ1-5	TGTGCCAGCAGCCAATGGATGGGTAATCAGCCCCAGCATTTT	CASSQWMGNQPQHF
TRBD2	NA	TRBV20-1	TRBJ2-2	TGCAGTGCGCAGCTAGCGGGCACCGGGGAGCTGTTTTTT	CSAQLAGTGELFF
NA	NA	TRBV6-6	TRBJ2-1	TGTGCCAGCAGCCTTCCGTCTGGGAACAATGAGCAGTTCTTC	CASSLPSGNNEQFF
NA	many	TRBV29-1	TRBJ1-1	TGCAGCGCCACGACTGTGAACACTGAAGCTTTCTTT	CSATTVNTEAFF
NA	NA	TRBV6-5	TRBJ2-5	TGTGCCAGCAGTTACGCCCCTGGGACCCAGTACTTC	CASSYAPGTQYF
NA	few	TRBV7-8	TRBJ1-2	NA	CASSSGQGSYGYTF
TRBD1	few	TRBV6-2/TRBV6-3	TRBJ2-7	TGTGCCAGCAGGGCACCGGGACAGGGGGAGGTCTACGAGCAGTACTTC	CASRAPGQGEVYEQYF
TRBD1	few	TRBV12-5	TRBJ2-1	TGTGCTAGCAGGACAGGAGCTTACAATGAGCAGTTCTTC	CASRTGAYNEQFF
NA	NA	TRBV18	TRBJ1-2	TGTGCCAGCTCTGGTCCAAACTATGGCTACACCTTC	CASSGPNYGYTF
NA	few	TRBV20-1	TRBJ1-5	TGCAGTGCTATACAGGGCAATCAGCCCCAGCATTTT	CSAIQGNQPQHF
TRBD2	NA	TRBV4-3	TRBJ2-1	TGCGCCAGCAGCATCGGACTAGCCCGCTACAATGAGCAGTTCTTC	CASSIGLARYNEQFF
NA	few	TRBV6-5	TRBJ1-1	TGTGCCAGCAGTTACTCCGGGGCCTTGAACACTGAAGCTTTCTTT	CASSYSGALNTEAFF
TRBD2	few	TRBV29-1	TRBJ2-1	TGCAGCGCCTCCGGAGGACTAGCGGGGGGCAGCTCCTACAATGAGCAGTTCTTC	CSASGGLAGGSSYNEQFF
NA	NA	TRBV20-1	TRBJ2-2	TGCAGTGCTAGACACACCGCCAGGGGCACCGGGGAGCTGTTTTTT	CSARHTARGTGELFF
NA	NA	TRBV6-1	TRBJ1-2	TGTGCCAGCAGGGACCTACATAGTCCAAACTATGGCTACACCTTC	CASRDLHSPNYGYTF
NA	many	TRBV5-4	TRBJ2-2	TGTGCCAGCAGCCTGCCCGGGACCCTCGGCGGGGAGCTGTTTTTT	CASSLPGTLGGELFF
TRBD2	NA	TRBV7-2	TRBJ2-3	TGTGCCAGCAGCTTAGACCGGGGGGGCCCGGATACGCAGTATTTT	CASSLDRGGPDTQYF
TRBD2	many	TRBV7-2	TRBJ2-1	TGTGCCAGCAGCTTGGCCGGGACTAGCGGGGTTAATGAGCAGTTCTTC	CASSLAGTSGVNEQFF
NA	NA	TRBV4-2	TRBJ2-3	TGTGCCAGCAGCCAAGATGGACGCGGAGGCACAGATACGCAGTATTTT	CASSQDGRGGTDTQYF
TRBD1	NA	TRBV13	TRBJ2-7	TGTGCCAGCAGCTGGGGACAGGGAGGCGGAAGGGAGCAGTACTTC	CASSWGQGGGREQYF
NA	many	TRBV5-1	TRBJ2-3	TGCGCCAGCAGCTTGGCGTCAGATACGCAGTATTTT	CASSLASDTQYF
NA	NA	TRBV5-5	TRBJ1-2	TGTGCCAGCAGCTTGTCCCTTTCGGGGGCTGGCTATGGCTACACCTTC	CASSLSLSGAGYGYTF
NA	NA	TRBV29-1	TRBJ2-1	TGCAGCGTTGCAACTGGGACCTACAATGAGCAGTTCTTC	CSVATGTYNEQFF
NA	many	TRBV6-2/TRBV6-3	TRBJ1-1	TGTGCCAGCAGACGGAGGCCAGCACTCAGGGTAGGACGGGACGGTGAAGCTTTCTTT	CASRRRPALRVGRDGEAFF
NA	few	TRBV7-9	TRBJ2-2	TGTGCCAGCAGGTCTCCCACGGGGAAGAACACCGGGGAGCTGTTTTTT	CASRSPTGKNTGELFF
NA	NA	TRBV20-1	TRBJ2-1	TGCAGTGCAACCCGGGACTTCCGTGACAATGAGCAGTTCTTC	CSATRDFRDNEQFF
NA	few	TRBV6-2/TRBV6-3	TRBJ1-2	TGTGCCAGCAGTCCTCCTTGGGGGGCAAAAGGCTACACCTTC	CASSPPWGAKGYTF